This TCR beta chain was sequenced for a study of shared clonotypes between healthy human individuals. The V segment lost 6 bases and the J segment 6 bases; nucleotides outside the gene matches: 4. The CDR3 runs 11 residues. The germline V gene encodes CDR1 SQVTM and CDR2 ANQGSEA. Sequencing was performed with immunoSEQ multiplex PCR; in TCRdb, only in-frame clones are kept and a portion is missing. This sample carries 1.5 million to 2.5 million clones, 85% to 95% of them seen once, and the ten largest clones take 1.2%. Remarks on this clone: Different DNA sequences within this sample yield the same CDR3.

Positive CCR7 selection of CD45RO-negative cells yielded the naive CD8 cells, and terminally differentiated effector memory CD45RA+ cells were excluded. V is TRBV29-1 and J is TRBJ2-7, with TRBD1 matching over 8 bases. The sequence came from a man younger than 35 in good health. The sequenced material came from naive CD8+ T cells sorted from blood. Written as DNA, the CDR3 is TGCAGCGTGGAGACAGGGGCCGAGCAGTACTTC. Encoded protein: CSVETGAEQYF.